A single count supports the clone carrying this TCR beta chain. This specimen comes from a study of T cell responses to AZD1222 COVID-19 vaccine. Germline CDR1 and CDR2: SGHNT and YENEEA. V lost 3 bases to trimming and J lost 2 bases; unmatched junction nucleotides: 4. The CDR3 loop spans 15 amino acids. The data were produced by immunoSEQ multiplex PCR, yet TCRdb's version contains in-frame clones alone and is incomplete. This repertoire shows 120,000 or so clones, more than 75% found once; its top ten account for less than 4%. The chain joins TRBV11-3 to TRBJ2-1, with 7 bases matching TRBD2. Here the sequenced sample was peripheral blood, taken 28 days after the second AZD1222 dose. This TCR was sampled from an adult who received the AZD1222 COVID-19 vaccine. CDR3 in DNA: TGTGCCAGCAGCTTCGGCGGGAGTACCTACAATGAGCAGTTCTTC. Its translation: CASSFGGSTYNEQFF.